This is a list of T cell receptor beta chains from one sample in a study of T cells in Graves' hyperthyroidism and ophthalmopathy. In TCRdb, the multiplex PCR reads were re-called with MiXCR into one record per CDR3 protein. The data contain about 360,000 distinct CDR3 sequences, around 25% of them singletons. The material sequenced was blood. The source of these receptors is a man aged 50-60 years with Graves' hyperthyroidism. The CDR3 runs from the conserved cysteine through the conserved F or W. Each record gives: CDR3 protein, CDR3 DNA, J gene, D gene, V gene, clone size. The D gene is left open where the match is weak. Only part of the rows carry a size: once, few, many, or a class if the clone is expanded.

CDR3aa: CASSEAGTGGYGYTF
CDR3nt: TGTGCCAGCAGTGAAGCGGGGACAGGGGGCTATGGCTACACCTTC
j_gene: TRBJ1-2
d_gene: TRBD1
v_gene: TRBV6-1
abundance: NA

CDR3aa: CAWSSISGRYGYTF
CDR3nt: TGTGCCTGGAGCTCTATCTCGGGTCGCTATGGCTACACCTTC
j_gene: TRBJ1-2
d_gene: NA
v_gene: TRBV30
abundance: NA

CDR3aa: CASSLDAGELFF
CDR3nt: TGTGCCAGCAGTTTGGACGCCGGGGAGCTGTTTTTT
j_gene: TRBJ2-2
d_gene: NA
v_gene: TRBV28
abundance: few

CDR3aa: CASSPVEREFFSGNTIYF
CDR3nt: TGTGCCAGCAGCCCGGTCGAGAGGGAGTTCTTCTCTGGAAACACCATATATTTT
j_gene: TRBJ1-3
d_gene: NA
v_gene: TRBV7-9
abundance: NA

CDR3aa: CASSLSGTASGNTIYF
CDR3nt: TGCGCCAGCAGCTTGTCGGGGACTGCTTCTGGAAACACCATATATTTT
j_gene: TRBJ1-3
d_gene: NA
v_gene: TRBV5-1
abundance: few

CDR3aa: CASSSPQDRAFQETQYF
CDR3nt: TGCGCCAGCAGCTCCCCCCAAGATAGAGCCTTCCAAGAGACCCAGTACTTC
j_gene: TRBJ2-5
d_gene: NA
v_gene: TRBV5-1
abundance: few

CDR3aa: CASSTSVAGYEQFF
CDR3nt: TGTGCCAGCAGCACGTCCGTGGCGGGATATGAGCAGTTCTTC
j_gene: TRBJ2-1
d_gene: NA
v_gene: TRBV7-6
abundance: many

CDR3aa: CAISETWDTDTQYF
CDR3nt: TGTGCCATCAGTGAAACCTGGGACACAGATACGCAGTATTTT
j_gene: TRBJ2-3
d_gene: NA
v_gene: TRBV10-3
abundance: NA

CDR3aa: CASSTYGRQETQYF
CDR3nt: TGTGCCAGCAGTACTTACGGACGGCAAGAGACCCAGTACTTC
j_gene: TRBJ2-5
d_gene: NA
v_gene: TRBV6-1
abundance: few

CDR3aa: CASRTGAGEKLFF
CDR3nt: TGTGCCAGCAGGACAGGGGCCGGGGAAAAACTGTTTTTT
j_gene: TRBJ1-4
d_gene: TRBD1
v_gene: TRBV2
abundance: NA

CDR3aa: CASSGTAPGYTF
CDR3nt: TGTGCCAGCAGCGGGACAGCGCCGGGCTACACCTTC
j_gene: TRBJ1-2
d_gene: TRBD1
v_gene: TRBV3-1
abundance: few

CDR3aa: CASSLKGQGATDTQYF
CDR3nt: TGTGCCAGCAGTCTCAAAGGGCAGGGGGCGACAGATACGCAGTATTTT
j_gene: TRBJ2-3
d_gene: TRBD1
v_gene: TRBV12-3/TRBV12-4
abundance: few

CDR3aa: CASSSPHGQELGWDYGYTF
CDR3nt: TGTGCCAGCAGTTCTCCCCACGGCCAGGAATTAGGGTGGGACTATGGCTACACCTTC
j_gene: TRBJ1-2
d_gene: NA
v_gene: TRBV28
abundance: few

CDR3aa: CASSAIRLAGITPGEQFF
CDR3nt: TGTGCCAGCAGTGCAATCCGACTAGCGGGTATTACCCCGGGTGAGCAGTTCTTC
j_gene: TRBJ2-1
d_gene: TRBD2
v_gene: TRBV27
abundance: few

CDR3aa: CASSGRRAGELFF
CDR3nt: TGTGCCAGTAGCGGGAGGAGGGCCGGGGAGCTGTTTTTT
j_gene: TRBJ2-2
d_gene: TRBD2
v_gene: TRBV2
abundance: few

CDR3aa: CASSREPGLLYEQYF
CDR3nt: TGTGCCAGCAGCCGGGAACCGGGACTTCTATACGAGCAGTACTTC
j_gene: TRBJ2-7
d_gene: NA
v_gene: TRBV7-2
abundance: NA

CDR3aa: CATSSPGLAGEQYF
CDR3nt: TGTGCCACCAGCAGCCCGGGACTAGCGGGGGAGCAGTACTTC
j_gene: TRBJ2-7
d_gene: TRBD2
v_gene: TRBV15
abundance: NA

CDR3aa: CASSAPGGVGYNEQFF
CDR3nt: TGTGCCAGCAGCGCCCCCGGGGGGGTTGGTTACAATGAGCAGTTCTTC
j_gene: TRBJ2-1
d_gene: TRBD2
v_gene: TRBV9
abundance: few

CDR3aa: CASSYSGLTGELFF
CDR3nt: TGTGCCAGCAGTTACTCAGGGTTGACCGGGGAGCTGTTTTTT
j_gene: TRBJ2-2
d_gene: NA
v_gene: TRBV27
abundance: few

CDR3aa: CAWSGRVTTGELFF
CDR3nt: TGTGCCTGGAGTGGCAGGGTTACCACCGGGGAGCTGTTTTTT
j_gene: TRBJ2-2
d_gene: NA
v_gene: TRBV30
abundance: NA

CDR3aa: CASSYRGAGVGNEQFF
CDR3nt: TGTGCCAGCAGTTACCGGGGTGCGGGAGTTGGCAATGAGCAGTTCTTC
j_gene: TRBJ2-1
d_gene: TRBD2
v_gene: TRBV6-4
abundance: once

CDR3aa: CASSEMLAKNIQYF
CDR3nt: TGTGCCAGCAGTGAGATGTTAGCCAAAAACATTCAGTACTTC
j_gene: TRBJ2-4
d_gene: NA
v_gene: TRBV2
abundance: few

CDR3aa: CASSEGYNEQFF
CDR3nt: TGCGCCAGCAGTGAGGGGTACAATGAGCAGTTCTTC
j_gene: TRBJ2-1
d_gene: NA
v_gene: TRBV10-2
abundance: few

CDR3aa: CSAQTTRTHYGYTF
CDR3nt: TGCAGTGCCCAAACGACGCGTACACACTATGGCTACACCTTC
j_gene: TRBJ1-2
d_gene: NA
v_gene: TRBV20-1
abundance: NA